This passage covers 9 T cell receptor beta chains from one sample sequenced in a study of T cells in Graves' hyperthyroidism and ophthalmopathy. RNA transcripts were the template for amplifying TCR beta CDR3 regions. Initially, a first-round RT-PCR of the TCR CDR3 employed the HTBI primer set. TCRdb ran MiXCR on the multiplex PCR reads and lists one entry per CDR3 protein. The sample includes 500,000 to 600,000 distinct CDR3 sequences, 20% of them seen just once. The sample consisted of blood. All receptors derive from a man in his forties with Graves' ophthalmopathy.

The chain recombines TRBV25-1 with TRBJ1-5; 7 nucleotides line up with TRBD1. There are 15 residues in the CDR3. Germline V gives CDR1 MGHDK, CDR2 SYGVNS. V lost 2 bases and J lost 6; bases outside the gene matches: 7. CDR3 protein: CASSEPTGEGQPQHF. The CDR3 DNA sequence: TGTGCCAGCAGTGAACCTACAGGGGAAGGTCAGCCCCAGCATTTT. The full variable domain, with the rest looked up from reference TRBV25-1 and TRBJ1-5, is EADIYQTPRYLVIGTGKKITLECSQTMGHDKMYWYQQDPGMELHLIHYSYGVNSTEKGDLSSESTVSRIRTEHFPLTLESARPSHTSQYLCASSEPTGEGQPQHFGDGTRLSIL.

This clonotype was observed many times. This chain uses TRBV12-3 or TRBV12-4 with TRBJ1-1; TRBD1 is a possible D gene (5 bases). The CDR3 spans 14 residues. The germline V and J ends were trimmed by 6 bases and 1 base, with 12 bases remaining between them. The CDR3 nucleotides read TGTGCCAGCAGCTCGGGACGGGGGAACACTGAAGCTTTCTTT. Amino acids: CASSSGRGNTEAFF.

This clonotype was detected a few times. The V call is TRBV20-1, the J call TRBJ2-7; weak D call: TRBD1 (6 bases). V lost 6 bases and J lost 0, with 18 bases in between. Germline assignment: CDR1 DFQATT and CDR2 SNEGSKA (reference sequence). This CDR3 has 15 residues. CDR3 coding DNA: TGCAGTGCCCGAATGGGGGCAGCCCCCTCCTACGAGCAGTACTTC. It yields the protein CSARMGAAPSYEQYF.

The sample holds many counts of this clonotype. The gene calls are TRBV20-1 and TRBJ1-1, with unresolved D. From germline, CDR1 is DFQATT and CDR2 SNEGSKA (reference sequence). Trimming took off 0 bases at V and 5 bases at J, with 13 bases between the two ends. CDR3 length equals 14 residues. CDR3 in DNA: TGCAGTGCTAGAGATCCCCCGGGAAAGACTGAAGCTTTCTTT. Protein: CSARDPPGKTEAFF.

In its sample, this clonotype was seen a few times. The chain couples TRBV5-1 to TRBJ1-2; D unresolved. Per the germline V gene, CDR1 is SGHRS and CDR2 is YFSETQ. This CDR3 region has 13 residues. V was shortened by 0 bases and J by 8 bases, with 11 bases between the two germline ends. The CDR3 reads CASSLDRPQGYTF. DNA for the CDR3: TGCGCCAGCAGCTTGGACAGACCTCAGGGCTACACCTTC.

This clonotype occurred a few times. As DNA, the CDR3 is TGTGCCAGCAGCCAAGCCCAAAACCGGAACATTCAGTACTTC. Translation gives CASSQAQNRNIQYF. The V gene is TRBV14, the J gene TRBJ2-4; D remains unclear. The CDR3 runs to 14 residues. With 1 base removed from V and 7 bases from J, the gap between germline ends came to 11 bases. Germline V lookup: CDR1 SGHDN, CDR2 FVKESK.

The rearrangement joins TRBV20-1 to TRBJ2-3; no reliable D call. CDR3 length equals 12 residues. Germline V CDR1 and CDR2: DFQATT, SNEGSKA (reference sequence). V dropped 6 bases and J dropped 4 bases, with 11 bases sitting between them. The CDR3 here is CSANRLSDTQYF. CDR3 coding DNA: TGCAGTGCCAATAGACTCTCAGATACGCAGTATTTT.

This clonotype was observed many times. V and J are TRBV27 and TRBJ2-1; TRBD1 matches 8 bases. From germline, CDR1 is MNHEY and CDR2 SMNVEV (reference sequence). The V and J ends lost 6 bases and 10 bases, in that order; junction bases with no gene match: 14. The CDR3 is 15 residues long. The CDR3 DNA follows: TGTGCCAGCAGCCGAGACCCTTGGACAGGGTTCGAGCAGTTCTTC. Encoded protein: CASSRDPWTGFEQFF.

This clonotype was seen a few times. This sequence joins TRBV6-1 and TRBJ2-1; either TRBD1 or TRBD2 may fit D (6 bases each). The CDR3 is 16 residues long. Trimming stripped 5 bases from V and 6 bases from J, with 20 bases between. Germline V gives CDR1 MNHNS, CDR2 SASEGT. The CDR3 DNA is TGTGCCAGCAGTCCAGTGTTTGGGGGGCGATCCAATGAGCAGTTCTTC. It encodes CASSPVFGGRSNEQFF.